This TCR beta chain was profiled in a study of T cells in Graves' hyperthyroidism and ophthalmopathy. Researchers took RNA transcripts and amplified the TCR beta CDR3 regions from them. TCR CDR3 underwent first-round RT-PCR with the HTBI primer set. TCRdb fed the multiplex PCR reads into MiXCR, producing one record per CDR3 protein. The table lists about 570,000 distinct CDR3 sequences, roughly 50% of them singletons. Germline values: CDR1 DFQATT, CDR2 SNEGSKA (reference sequence). CDR3 size: 16 residues. The ends were cut back, 0 bases at V and 0 bases at J, with 9 bases in the middle. This clonotype appeared many times.

The sequence derives from an adult woman with Graves' disease, either hyperthyroidism or ophthalmopathy (not recorded which). This chain connects TRBV20-1 to TRBJ1-6; D is unclear. Material for sequencing was peripheral blood or thyroid tissue (not recorded which). The CDR3: CSARDWRSSYNSPLHF. CDR3 coding DNA: TGCAGTGCTAGAGATTGGAGGAGCTCCTATAATTCACCCCTCCACTTT.